Listed below are T cell receptor beta chains from one sample, sequenced in a study of CD8 T cells in Susac syndrome. Each CDR3 protein is one row after TCRdb ran MiXCR on the immunoSEQ multiplex PCR reads. The table lists about 300,000 distinct CDR3 sequences, roughly 84% of them singletons. Sequenced sample: CD8+ T cells from PBMCs. These receptors were collected from a human donor with multiple sclerosis. Both conserved end residues are part of each CDR3. D genes are given only for firm matches. Rows give clone size only sometimes, using once, few, many, or a class for an expanded clone.

>-|-|TRBJ2-1|TRBV21-1
CASSKGNSLAGGPVEQFF
TGTGCCAGCAGCAAAGGGAACTCACTAGCGGGAGGGCCTGTTGAGCAGTTCTTC
>-|-|TRBJ1-1|TRBV2
CASSAQRKAFF
TGTGCCAGCAGTGCCCAGCGGAAAGCTTTCTTT
>-|-|TRBJ2-2|TRBV6-1
CASSQRRGISGPTGELFF
TGTGCCAGCAGCCAGCGAAGGGGGATTAGCGGACCCACCGGGGAGCTGTTTTTT
>-|-|TRBJ2-7|TRBV27
CASSPFAEGPYEQYF
TGTGCCAGCAGTCCCTTTGCGGAGGGCCCCTACGAGCAGTACTTC
>-|-|TRBJ1-1|TRBV27
CASSLTKGVEAFF
TGTGCCAGCAGTTTAACTAAGGGGGTGGAAGCTTTCTTT
>-|once|TRBJ2-5|TRBV9
CASSVVGGRKQETQYF
TGTGCCAGCAGCGTAGTGGGCGGGCGAAAACAAGAGACCCAGTACTTC
>-|-|TRBJ2-5|TRBV6-6
CASARDNQETQYF
TGTGCCAGCGCTCGGGACAATCAAGAGACCCAGTACTTC
>-|once|TRBJ2-2|TRBV11-3
CASSLAGPNTGELFF
TGTGCCAGCAGCTTAGCCGGACCCAACACCGGGGAGCTGTTTTTT
>TRBD1|-|TRBJ1-2|TRBV18
CASSRTGRDYGYTF
TGTGCCAGCTCACGGACAGGGCGCGACTATGGCTACACCTTC
>-|-|TRBJ1-1|TRBV14
CASSTTPRGTEAFF
TGTGCCAGCAGCACCACTCCGAGAGGAACTGAAGCTTTCTTT
>-|-|TRBJ2-1|TRBV5-6
CASSPGDDHEQFF
TGTGCCAGCAGCCCGGGTGATGATCATGAGCAGTTCTTC
>TRBD2|-|TRBJ2-1|TRBV13
CASSSRDSGTYNEQFF
TGTGCCAGCAGCTCCCGTGATAGCGGGACCTACAATGAGCAGTTCTTC
>-|once|TRBJ1-5|TRBV27
CASSLSAGTAQPQHF
TGTGCCAGCAGTTTATCCGCAGGTACGGCTCAGCCCCAGCATTTT
>-|-|TRBJ1-1|TRBV5-4
CASTITGGRAEAFF
TGTGCCAGCACCATCACGGGGGGGAGGGCTGAAGCTTTCTTT
>-|-|TRBJ1-5|TRBV20-1
CSARDGRISNQPQHF
TGCAGTGCTAGAGATGGGCGGATTAGCAATCAGCCCCAGCATTTT
>TRBD1|-|TRBJ1-1|TRBV19
CASSISDRFDTEAFF
TGTGCCAGTAGTATCTCGGACAGGTTTGACACTGAAGCTTTCTTT
>-|-|TRBJ2-7|TRBV7-8
CASSLRVIETREQYF
TGTGCCAGCAGCCTACGGGTTATAGAGACGAGGGAGCAGTACTTC
>-|-|TRBJ2-2|TRBV7-9
CASSSQGGELFF
TGTGCCAGCAGCTCGCAAGGCGGGGAGCTGTTTTTT
>TRBD1|-|TRBJ2-4|TRBV13
CASTWGGTGENIQYF
TGTGCCAGCACCTGGGGCGGGACAGGGGAAAACATTCAGTACTTC
>-|-|TRBJ1-1|TRBV27
CASSLGQGGTEAFF
TGTGCCAGCAGTTTAGGGCAGGGCGGCACTGAAGCTTTCTTT
>-|-|TRBJ1-1|TRBV7-3
CASSFFGHTSEMVGNTEAFF
TGTGCCAGCAGCTTTTTCGGACACACTTCTGAAATGGTCGGGAACACTGAAGCTTTCTTT
>-|-|TRBJ2-1|TRBV9
CASSVPGTPMNEQFF
TGTGCCAGCAGCGTACCCGGGACTCCCATGAATGAGCAGTTCTTC
>-|-|TRBJ2-2|TRBV7-3
CASSSSGANGELFF
TGTGCCAGCAGCTCGTCAGGGGCCAACGGGGAGCTGTTTTTT
>-|-|TRBJ1-1|TRBV5-1
CASSYSGRMNTEAFF
TGCGCCAGCAGCTACTCGGGACGCATGAACACTGAAGCTTTCTTT
>-|-|TRBJ2-1|TRBV27
CASSLGSKGNEQFF
TGTGCCAGCAGTTTAGGGTCTAAAGGGAATGAGCAGTTCTTC
>TRBD1|once|TRBJ2-1|TRBV5-1
CASSPGTGVHNEQFF
TGCGCCAGCAGCCCGGGGACAGGGGTCCACAATGAGCAGTTCTTC
>-|once|TRBJ1-5|TRBV30
CAWGKSEFGNQPQHF
TGTGCCTGGGGAAAGTCAGAATTCGGCAATCAGCCCCAGCATTTT